Sequencing of this T cell receptor (beta chain) was carried out in a study of blood T cell repertoires in COVID-19 (dated by TCRdb to about 2020). For the study in its entirety: Samples from collaborators originated in the United States, Italy and Spain and spanned both the acute and convalescent phases of COVID-19. Where available, HLA class I and class II types were taken from metadata supplied by the sample provider and were not determined by assay-based typing. The samples were drawn from the first 160 participants of the ongoing ImmuneRACE study and from 1,254 subjects provided by 6 global collaborators. The dataset comprised deeply sampled blood TCRbeta repertoires from subjects exposed to, actively infected with, or recovered from COVID-19. The repertoires were released in a freely available public database meant as a resource for research on the immune response to SARS-CoV-2. A de-identified subject ID, COVID-19 status, age in years and sex were almost always included in the sample metadata. The material from the prospective study consisted of cDNA or gDNA derived from T cells, B-cell-depleted T cells, or PBMCs.

V was cut back by 0 bases and J by 7 bases, leaving a gap of 13 bases between them. The CDR3 measures 15 amino acids from cysteine to phenylalanine. Only the CDR3 DNA stays, 45 bases, in frame from base 1. Based on the germline V gene, the CDR1 and CDR2 sequences are MNHNS and SASEGT. Concerning this clone: The clone's antigen remains unknown. Base-call qualities are not available, and no considerably larger clone is one nucleotide away.

Results and caveats for the whole study, not just this receptor: The amount of clinical and demographic metadata varied by source and participant and was provided uncurated.

Whole blood was collected in K2EDTA tubes by collaborating institutions according to the institutions' own protocols. Collaborator samples were shipped for TCRbeta analysis as frozen whole blood, isolated PBMCs, or DNA extracted from either sample type. TCRbeta CDR3 regions were amplified from genomic DNA using the immunoSEQ Assay, a bias-controlled multiplex PCR. The source study handled its data this way. The number of nucleated cells in each sample was estimated by amplification of reference gene primers within the assay. To quantify the absolute abundance of each unique TCRbeta CDR3 rearrangement, sequence reads were collapsed and filtered. Productive Simpson clonality was computed per sample as the square root of Simpson's diversity index over productive rearrangements. The table was pulled from immuneACCESS by TCRdb, which kept in-frame rearrangements only. Such tables lose some clones; where checked, under half of the loss comes from unresolved V genes, and the rest has no known cause. That table furnishes V, J and clone size, whereas the DNA furnished D and trimming. In this sample the table shows 5,000 to 6,000 clones, less than 90% of which occur a single time. The leading ten clones occupy about a sixth of the sample.

The sample consisted of peripheral blood. This TCR came from a human donor in a cohort sampled during active COVID-19. The rearrangement combines TRBV6-1 with TRBJ1-5; the D gene is perhaps TRBD1, on 5 matching bases. The DNA sequence is as follows: TGTGCCAGCAGTGAAGCTGGGCAGGGACTACAGCCCCAGCATTTT. Translated, this gives CASSEAGQGLQPQHF.